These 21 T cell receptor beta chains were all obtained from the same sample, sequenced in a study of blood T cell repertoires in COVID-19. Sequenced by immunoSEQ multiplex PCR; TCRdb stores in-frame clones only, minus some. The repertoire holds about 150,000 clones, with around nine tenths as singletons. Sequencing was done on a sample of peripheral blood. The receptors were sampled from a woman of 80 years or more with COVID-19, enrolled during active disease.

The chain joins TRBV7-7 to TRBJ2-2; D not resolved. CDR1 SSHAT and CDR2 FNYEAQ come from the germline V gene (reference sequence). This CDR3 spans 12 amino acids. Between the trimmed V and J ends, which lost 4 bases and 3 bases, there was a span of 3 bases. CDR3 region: CASSSYTGELFF. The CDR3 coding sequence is TGTGCCAGCAGCTCCTACACCGGGGAGCTGTTTTTT.

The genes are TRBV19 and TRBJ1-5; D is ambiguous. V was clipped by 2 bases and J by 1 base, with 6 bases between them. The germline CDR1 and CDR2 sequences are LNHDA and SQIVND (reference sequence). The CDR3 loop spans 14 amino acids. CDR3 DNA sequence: TGTGCCAGTAGTATATCGCAGAGCAATCAGCCCCAGCATTTT. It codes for CASSISQSNQPQHF.

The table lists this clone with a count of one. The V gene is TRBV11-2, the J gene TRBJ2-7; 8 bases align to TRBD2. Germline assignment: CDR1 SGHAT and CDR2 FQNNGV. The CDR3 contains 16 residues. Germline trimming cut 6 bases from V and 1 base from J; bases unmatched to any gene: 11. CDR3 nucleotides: TGTGCCAGCAGTCTAAAGATAGCGGGGACTTCCTACGAGCAGTACTTC. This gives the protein CASSLKIAGTSYEQYF.

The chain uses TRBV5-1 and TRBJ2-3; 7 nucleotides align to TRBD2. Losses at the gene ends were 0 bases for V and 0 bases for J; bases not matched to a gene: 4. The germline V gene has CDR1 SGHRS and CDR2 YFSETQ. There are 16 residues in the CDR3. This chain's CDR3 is CASSLEGGRSTDTQYF. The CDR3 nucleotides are TGCGCCAGCAGCTTGGAAGGCGGGAGAAGCACAGATACGCAGTATTTT.

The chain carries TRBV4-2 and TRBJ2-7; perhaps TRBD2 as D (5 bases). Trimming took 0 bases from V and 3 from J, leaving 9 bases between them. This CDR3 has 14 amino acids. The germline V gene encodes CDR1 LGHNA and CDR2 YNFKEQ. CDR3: CASSQERSGYEQYF. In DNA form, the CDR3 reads TGTGCCAGCAGCCAAGAACGGAGCGGCTACGAGCAGTACTTC.

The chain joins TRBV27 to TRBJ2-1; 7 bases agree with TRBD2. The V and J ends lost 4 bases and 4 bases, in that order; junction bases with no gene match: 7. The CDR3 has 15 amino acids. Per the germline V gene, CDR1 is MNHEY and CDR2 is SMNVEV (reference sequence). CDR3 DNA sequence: TGTGCCAGCAGTTACGATGAGGGAGGGTACAATGAGCAGTTCTTC. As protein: CASSYDEGGYNEQFF.

CDR3 DNA: TGTGCCACGTCCCCATTGACAGGGAACACTGAAGCTTTCTTT. Translating gives CATSPLTGNTEAFF. J is TRBJ1-1 and V is TRBV10-3, with D perhaps TRBD1 (6 bases). V lost 10 bases to trimming and J lost 1 base, with 16 bases between them. From germline, CDR1 is ENHRY and CDR2 SYGVKD. This CDR3 region has 14 residues.

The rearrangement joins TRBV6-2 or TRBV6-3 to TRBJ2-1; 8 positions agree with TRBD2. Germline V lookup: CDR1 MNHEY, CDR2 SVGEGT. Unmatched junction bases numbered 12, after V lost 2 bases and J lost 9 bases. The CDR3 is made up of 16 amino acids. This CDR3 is CASSYREGAGVSEQFF. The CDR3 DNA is TGTGCCAGCAGTTACAGGGAGGGAGCGGGAGTCAGTGAGCAGTTCTTC.

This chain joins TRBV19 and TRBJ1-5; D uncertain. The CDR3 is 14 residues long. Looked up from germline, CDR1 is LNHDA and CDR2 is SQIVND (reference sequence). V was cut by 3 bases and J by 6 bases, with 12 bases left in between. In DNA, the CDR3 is TGTGCCAGTAGTATGGTCGCGGGCACTCAGCCCCAGCATTTT. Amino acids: CASSMVAGTQPQHF.

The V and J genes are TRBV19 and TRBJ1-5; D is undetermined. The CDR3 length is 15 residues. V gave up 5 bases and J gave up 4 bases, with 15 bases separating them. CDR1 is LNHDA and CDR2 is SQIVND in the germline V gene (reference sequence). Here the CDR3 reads CASSLLGRGNQPQHF. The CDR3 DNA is TGTGCCAGTAGTCTATTAGGGCGCGGGAATCAGCCCCAGCATTTT.

CDR3 sequence (DNA): TGTGCCAGCTCGAGAGGGCGGGAGAGGGGCAATGAGCAGTTCTTC. It codes for CASSRGRERGNEQFF. J is TRBJ2-1 and V is TRBV6-5; 7 bases are shared with TRBD2. Germline CDR1 reads MNHEY; CDR2 reads SVGAGI. V dropped 8 bases and J dropped 6; count of bases not matched to a gene: 13. The CDR3 is 15 residues long.

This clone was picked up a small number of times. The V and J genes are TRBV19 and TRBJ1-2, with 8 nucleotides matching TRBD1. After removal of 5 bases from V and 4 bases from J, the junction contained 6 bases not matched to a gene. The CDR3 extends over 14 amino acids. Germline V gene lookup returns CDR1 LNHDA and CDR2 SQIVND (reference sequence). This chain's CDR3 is CASSEDRGIYGYTF. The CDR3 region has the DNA TGTGCCAGTAGTGAAGACAGGGGTATCTATGGCTACACCTTC.

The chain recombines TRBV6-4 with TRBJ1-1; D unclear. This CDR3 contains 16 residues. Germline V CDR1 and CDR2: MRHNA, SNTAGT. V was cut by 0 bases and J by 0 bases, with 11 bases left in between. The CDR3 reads CASSDSPDSMNTEAFF. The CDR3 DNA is TGTGCCAGCAGTGACTCGCCGGATAGCATGAACACTGAAGCTTTCTTT.

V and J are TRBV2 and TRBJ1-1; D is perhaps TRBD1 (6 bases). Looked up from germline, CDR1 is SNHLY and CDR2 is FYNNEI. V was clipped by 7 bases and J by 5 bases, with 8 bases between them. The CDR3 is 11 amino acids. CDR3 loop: CASTGDTEAFF. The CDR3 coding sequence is TGTGCCAGCACAGGGGATACTGAAGCTTTCTTT. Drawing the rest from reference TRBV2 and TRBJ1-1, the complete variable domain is EPEVTQTPSHQVTQMGQEVILRCVPISNHLYFYWYRQILGQKVEFLVSFYNNEISEKSEIFDDQFSVERPDGSNFTLKIRSTKLEDSAMYFCASTGDTEAFFGQGTRLTVV.

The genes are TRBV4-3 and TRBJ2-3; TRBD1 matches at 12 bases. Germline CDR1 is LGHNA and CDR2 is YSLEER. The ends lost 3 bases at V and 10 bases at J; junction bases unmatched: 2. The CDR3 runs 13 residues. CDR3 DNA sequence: TGCGCCAGCAGCCAGGGGACAGGGGGCGCGCAGTATTTT. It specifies CASSQGTGGAQYF.

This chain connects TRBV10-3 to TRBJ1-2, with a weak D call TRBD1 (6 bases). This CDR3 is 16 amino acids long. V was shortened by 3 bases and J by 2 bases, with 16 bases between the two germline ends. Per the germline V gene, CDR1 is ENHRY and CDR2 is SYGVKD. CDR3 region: CAISEWPQGTNYGYTF. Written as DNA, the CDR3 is TGTGCCATCAGTGAATGGCCACAGGGTACGAACTATGGCTACACCTTC.

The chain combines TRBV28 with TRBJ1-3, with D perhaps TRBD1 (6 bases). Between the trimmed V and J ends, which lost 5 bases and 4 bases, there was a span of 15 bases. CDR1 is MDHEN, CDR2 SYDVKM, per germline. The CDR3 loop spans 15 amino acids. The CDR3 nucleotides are TGTGCCAGCAGTCTCCCGACAGGTCCGGGAAACACCATATATTTT. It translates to CASSLPTGPGNTIYF. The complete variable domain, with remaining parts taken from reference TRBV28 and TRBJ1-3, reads DVKVTQSSRYLVKRTGEKVFLECVQDMDHENMFWYRQDPGLGLRLIYFSYDVKMKEKGDIPEGYSVSREKKERFSLILESASTNQTSMYLCASSLPTGPGNTIYFGEGSWLTVV.

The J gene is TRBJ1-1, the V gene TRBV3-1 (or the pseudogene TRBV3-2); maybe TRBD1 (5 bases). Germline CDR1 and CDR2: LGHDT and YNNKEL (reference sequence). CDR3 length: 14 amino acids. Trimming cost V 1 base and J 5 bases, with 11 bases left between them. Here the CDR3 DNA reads TGTGCCAGCAGCCAAGTCCAGGGCCGTACTGAAGCTTTCTTT. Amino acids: CASSQVQGRTEAFF.

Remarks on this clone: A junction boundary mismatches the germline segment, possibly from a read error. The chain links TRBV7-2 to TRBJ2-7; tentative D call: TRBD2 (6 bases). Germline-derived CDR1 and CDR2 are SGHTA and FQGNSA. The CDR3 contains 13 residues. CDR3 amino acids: CASSFLGTAEEKF. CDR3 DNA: TGTGCCAGCAGCTTCCTCGGGACTGCGGAGGAGAAATTC.

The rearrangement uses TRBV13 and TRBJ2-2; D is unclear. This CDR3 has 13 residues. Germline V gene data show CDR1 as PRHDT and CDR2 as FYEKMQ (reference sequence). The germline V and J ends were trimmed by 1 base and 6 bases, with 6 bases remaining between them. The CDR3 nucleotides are TGTGCCAGCAGCTTAGATGGGCCCGGGGAGCTGTTTTTT. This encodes CASSLDGPGELFF. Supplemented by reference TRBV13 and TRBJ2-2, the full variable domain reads AAGVIQSPRHLIKEKRETATLKCYPIPRHDTVYWYQQGPGQDPQFLISFYEKMQSDKGSIPDRFSAQQFSDYHSELNMSSLELGDSALYFCASSLDGPGELFFGEGSRLTVL.

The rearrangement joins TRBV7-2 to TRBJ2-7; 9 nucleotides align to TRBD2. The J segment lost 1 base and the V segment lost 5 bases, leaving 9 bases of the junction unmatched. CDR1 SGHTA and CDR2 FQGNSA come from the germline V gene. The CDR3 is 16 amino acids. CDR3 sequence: CASSPRPGLASYEQYF. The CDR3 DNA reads TGTGCCAGCAGCCCCCGACCGGGACTAGCTTCCTACGAGCAGTACTTC.